These 13 T cell receptor beta chains were sequenced from one sample in a study of OX40 agonist ivuxolimab in advanced cancers. Assay used: immunoSEQ multiplex PCR; TCRdb lists only in-frame clones, some missing. The sample includes 20,000 or so clones, roughly four fifths seen only once; the top ten take around 3.1%. Material: CD4+ or CD8+ T cells sorted from blood, obtained in a trial of the OX40 agonist ivuxolimab. The receptors shown here come from an adult with an advanced solid tumor such as melanoma, head and neck, liver or kidney cancer.

CDR3 loop: CASSLAVGMNTEAFF. The CDR3 DNA follows: TGCGCCAGCAGCTTGGCAGTGGGCATGAACACTGAAGCTTTCTTT. This sequence joins TRBV5-1 and TRBJ1-1; no firm D call. Germline CDR1 and CDR2: SGHRS and YFSETQ. The length of the CDR3 is 15 residues. V was cut by 0 bases and J by 0 bases, with 9 bases left in between.

The chain links TRBV29-1 to TRBJ2-5; D not certain. The germline V and J ends were trimmed by 3 bases and 2 bases, with 10 bases remaining between them. The CDR3 extends over 13 amino acids. Germline CDR1 is SQVTM and CDR2 is ANQGSEA. CDR3 amino acids: CSVDWTVQETQYF. CDR3 nucleotide sequence: TGCAGCGTTGATTGGACGGTGCAAGAGACCCAGTACTTC. Based on the CDR3 plus reference TRBV29-1 and TRBJ2-5, the full variable domain is SAVISQKPSRDICQRGTSLTIQCQVDSQVTMMFWYRQQPGQSLTLIATANQGSEATYESGFVIDKFPISRPNLTFSTLTVSNMSPEDSSIYLCSVDWTVQETQYFGPGTRLLVL.

The gene calls are TRBV7-8 and TRBJ1-2, with 10 positions matching TRBD1. This CDR3 is 14 amino acids long. Trimming cost V 5 bases and J 4 bases; bases outside gene matches: 4. Germline CDR1 reads SGHVS; CDR2 reads FQNEAQ. In nucleotides, the CDR3 is TGTGCCAGCAGCCCCGGACAGGGGGGCTATGGCTACACCTTC. Translation: CASSPGQGGYGYTF.

The gene calls are TRBV11-2 and TRBJ1-1, with TRBD1 matching 7 bases. The CDR3 extends over 16 amino acids. V was pared by 5 bases and J by 1 base, with 10 bases of the junction left unmatched. Germline-derived CDR1 and CDR2 are SGHAT and FQNNGV. Here the CDR3 DNA reads TGTGCCAGCAGCGCCCGTTACCAGGGGGGGAACACTGAAGCTTTCTTT. Translation: CASSARYQGGNTEAFF.

The chain has TRBV7-6 and TRBJ2-2; 10 bases are a match to TRBD2. V shed 5 bases and J 5 bases; nucleotides not matched to a gene: 8. The CDR3 totals 16 residues. The germline CDR1 and CDR2 sequences are SGHVS and FNYEAQ. The CDR3 sequence is CASSRISGRQTGELFF. As DNA, the CDR3 is TGTGCCAGCAGCAGGATTAGCGGGAGGCAAACCGGGGAGCTGTTTTTT.

This rearrangement joins TRBV27 to TRBJ1-1; D gene ambiguous. This CDR3 spans 14 amino acids. The germline V gene encodes CDR1 MNHEY and CDR2 SMNVEV (reference sequence). Trimming removed 3 bases from V and 4 bases from J, with 12 bases in between. The CDR3 region has the DNA TGTGCCAGCAGTTTTTCTATGAGCCGCACTGAAGCTTTCTTT. This translates into CASSFSMSRTEAFF.

V and J are TRBV5-8 and TRBJ1-2; perhaps TRBD1 as D (6 bases). This CDR3 has 15 residues. The V and J ends lost 0 bases and 3 bases respectively, with 12 bases between them. Germline V gives CDR1 SGHTS, CDR2 YDEGEE. CDR3 sequence reads: CASSLDAGAYYGYTF. In DNA form, the CDR3 reads TGTGCCAGCAGCTTGGACGCGGGGGCATACTATGGCTACACCTTC.

CDR3 loop: CASSPFNRGNEQFF. In DNA, the CDR3 is TGTGCCAGCAGTCCCTTTAATAGGGGGAATGAGCAGTTCTTC. V is TRBV2 and J is TRBJ2-1; the D gene is possibly TRBD1 (6 bases). The length of the CDR3 is 14 residues. V was pared by 5 bases and J by 7 bases, with 15 bases between. Germline CDR1 reads SNHLY; CDR2 reads FYNNEI.

The chain recombines TRBV7-2 with TRBJ2-1; 9 bases align to TRBD2. V shed 2 bases, J shed 9 bases, and the junction held 11 bases outside the gene matches. The V gene's germline CDR1 is SGHTA and CDR2 FQGNSA. CDR3 length equals 16 residues. The CDR3 reads CASSLRGGGGAVEQFF. CDR3 DNA: TGTGCCAGCAGCTTAAGGGGTGGCGGGGGGGCGGTTGAGCAGTTCTTC.

The J gene is TRBJ1-2, the V gene TRBV5-6; 8 bases match TRBD1. Germline CDR1 SGHDT, CDR2 YYEEEE. CDR3 size: 11 residues. With 4 bases clipped from V and 8 bases from J, the junction kept 1 base outside the gene matches. CDR3: CASSHRGGYTF. In DNA, the CDR3 is TGTGCCAGCAGCCACAGGGGGGGCTACACCTTC.

This chain joins TRBV19 and TRBJ1-5; tentatively, D is TRBD1 (5 bases). Germline assignment: CDR1 LNHDA and CDR2 SQIVND (reference sequence). The CDR3 is made up of 14 amino acids. V shed 6 bases and J shed 5 bases, with 14 bases lying between them. CDR3: CASRGGRGDQPQHF. CDR3 nucleotide sequence: TGTGCCAGTAGGGGGGGACGTGGGGATCAGCCCCAGCATTTT.

This clone was seen a handful of times. This sequence joins TRBV29-1 and TRBJ2-1; 12 bases agree with TRBD2. The germline gives CDR1 SQVTM, CDR2 ANQGSEA. The CDR3 consists of 13 residues. With 7 bases clipped from V and 8 bases from J, the junction kept 6 bases outside the gene matches. The CDR3 nucleotides are TGCAGCGCCCGACTAGCGGGAGTTGATGAGCAGTTCTTC. Its translation is CSARLAGVDEQFF.

CDR3 coding DNA: TGTGCCAGCAGTTACGTGATTAACGAGCAGTACTTC. This codes for CASSYVINEQYF. V gene TRBV28 combines with J gene TRBJ2-7; no clear D. Looked up from germline, CDR1 is MDHEN and CDR2 is SYDVKM. With 4 bases removed from V and 5 bases from J, the gap between germline ends came to 9 bases. The CDR3 is 12 amino acids.